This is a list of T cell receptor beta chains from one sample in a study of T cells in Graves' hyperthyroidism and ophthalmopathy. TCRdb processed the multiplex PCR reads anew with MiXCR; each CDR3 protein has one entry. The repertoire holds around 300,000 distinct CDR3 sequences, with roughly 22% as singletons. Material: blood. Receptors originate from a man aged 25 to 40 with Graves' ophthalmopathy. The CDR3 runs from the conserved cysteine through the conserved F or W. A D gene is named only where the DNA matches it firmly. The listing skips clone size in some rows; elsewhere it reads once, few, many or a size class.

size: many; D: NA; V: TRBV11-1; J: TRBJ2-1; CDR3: CASSLRWGDNEQFF; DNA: TGTGCCAGCAGCTTAAGGTGGGGAGACAATGAGCAGTTCTTC
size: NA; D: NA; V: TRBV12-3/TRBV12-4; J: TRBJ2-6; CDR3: CASGQIEANVLTF; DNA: TGTGCCAGCGGCCAAATTGAGGCCAACGTCCTGACTTTC
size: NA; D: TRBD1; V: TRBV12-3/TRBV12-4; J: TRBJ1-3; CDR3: CASRIQGAPGNTIYF; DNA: TGTGCCAGCAGAATACAGGGGGCGCCGGGAAACACCATATATTTT
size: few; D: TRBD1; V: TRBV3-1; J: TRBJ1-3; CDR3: CASRTGGSGNTIYF; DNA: TGTGCCAGCAGGACAGGGGGCTCTGGAAACACCATATATTTT
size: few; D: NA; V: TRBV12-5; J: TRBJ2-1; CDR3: CASAPPRGEQFF; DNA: TGTGCTAGTGCCCCCCCCAGGGGTGAGCAGTTCTTC
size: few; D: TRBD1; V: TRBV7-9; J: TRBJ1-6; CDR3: CASSRGQGDNSPLHF; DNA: TGTGCCAGCAGCCGTGGACAGGGGGATAATTCACCCCTCCACTTT
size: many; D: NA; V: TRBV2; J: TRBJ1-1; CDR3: CASTPMRDVAFF; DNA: TGTGCCAGCACCCCCATGAGGGACGTAGCTTTCTTT
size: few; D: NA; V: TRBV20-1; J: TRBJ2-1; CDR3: CSALTSPKNNEQFF; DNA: TGCAGTGCTCTGACTAGTCCCAAAAACAATGAGCAGTTCTTC
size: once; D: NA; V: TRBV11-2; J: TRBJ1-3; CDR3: CASSLGGARNTIYF; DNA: TGTGCCAGCAGCTTAGGGGGAGCGCGAAACACCATATATTTT
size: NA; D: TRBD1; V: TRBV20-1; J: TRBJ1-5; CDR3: CSARDQGGPQHF; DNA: TGCAGTGCTAGAGATCAGGGGGGGCCCCAGCATTTT
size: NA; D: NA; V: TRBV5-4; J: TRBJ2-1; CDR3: CASSRDSSEQFF; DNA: TGTGCCAGCAGCAGGGACTCCTCTGAGCAGTTCTTC
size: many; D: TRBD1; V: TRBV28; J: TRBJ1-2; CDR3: CASSSATQTGSAYGYTF; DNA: TGTGCCAGCAGTTCCGCGACTCAGACAGGGAGTGCCTATGGCTACACCTTC
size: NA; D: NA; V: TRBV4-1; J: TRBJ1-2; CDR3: CASSQGTASNYGYTF; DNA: TGCGCCAGCAGCCAAGGGACGGCCTCTAACTATGGCTACACCTTC
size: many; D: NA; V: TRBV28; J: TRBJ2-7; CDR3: CASRPGRYYEQYF; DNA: TGTGCCAGCAGGCCGGGACGGTACTACGAGCAGTACTTC
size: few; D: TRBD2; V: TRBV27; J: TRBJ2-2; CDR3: CASSQVAGVNTGELFF; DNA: TGTGCCAGCAGCCAAGTAGCGGGGGTAAACACCGGGGAGCTGTTTTTT
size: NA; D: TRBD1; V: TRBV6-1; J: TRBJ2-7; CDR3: CASSSDPGQGSEQYF; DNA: TGTGCCAGCAGTTCCGACCCCGGACAGGGGAGCGAGCAGTACTTC
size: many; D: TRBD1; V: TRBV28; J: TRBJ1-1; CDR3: CASSLEGTGALSEAFF; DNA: TGTGCCAGCAGTTTAGAAGGGACAGGGGCTTTAAGTGAAGCTTTCTTT
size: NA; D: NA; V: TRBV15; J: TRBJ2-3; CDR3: CATSRVGGDTQYF; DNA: TGTGCCACCAGCAGGGTGGGTGGAGATACGCAGTATTTT
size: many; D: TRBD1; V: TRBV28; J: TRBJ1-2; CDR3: CASSSQGQSGSDYGYTF; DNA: TGTGCCAGCAGTTCTCAGGGACAGTCGGGTTCTGACTATGGCTACACCTTC
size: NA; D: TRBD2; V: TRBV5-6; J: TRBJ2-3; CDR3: CASSFAGADTRYF; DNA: TGTGCCAGCAGCTTCGCGGGAGCAGATACGCGGTATTTT
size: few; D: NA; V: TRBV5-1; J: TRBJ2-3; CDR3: CASSTGNTDTQYF; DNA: TGCGCCAGCAGCACCGGGAATACAGATACGCAGTATTTT
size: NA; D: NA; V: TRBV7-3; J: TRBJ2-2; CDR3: CASSPGGWNTGELFF; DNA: TGTGCCAGCAGCCCAGGCGGTTGGAACACCGGGGAGCTGTTTTTT
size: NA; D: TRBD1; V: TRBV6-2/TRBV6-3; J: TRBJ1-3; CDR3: CASKGNRGSGNTIYF; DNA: TGTGCCAGCAAGGGTAACAGGGGCTCTGGAAACACCATATATTTT
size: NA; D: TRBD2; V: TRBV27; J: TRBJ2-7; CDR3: CASRGRLADSYEQYF; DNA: TGTGCCAGCAGGGGTCGACTAGCGGACTCCTACGAGCAGTACTTC
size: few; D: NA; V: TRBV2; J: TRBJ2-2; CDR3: CASSAFHATGELFF; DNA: TGTGCCAGCAGTGCGTTCCACGCCACCGGGGAGCTGTTTTTT
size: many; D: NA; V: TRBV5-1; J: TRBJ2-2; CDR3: CASSWRKQGNTGELFF; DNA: TGCGCCAGCAGCTGGAGGAAACAGGGGAACACCGGGGAGCTGTTTTTT
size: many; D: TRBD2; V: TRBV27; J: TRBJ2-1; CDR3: CASSLEGGGLAQQFF; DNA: TGTGCCAGCAGTTTAGAGGGGGGCGGACTAGCGCAGCAGTTCTTC
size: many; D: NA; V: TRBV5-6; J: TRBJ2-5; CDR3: CASSLVSGIAQYF; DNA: TGTGCCAGCAGCTTGGTTTCAGGGATAGCCCAGTACTTC
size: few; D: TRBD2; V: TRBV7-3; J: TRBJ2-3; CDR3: CASSTSGSESDTQYF; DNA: TGTGCCAGCAGCACTAGCGGGAGTGAGTCAGATACGCAGTATTTT
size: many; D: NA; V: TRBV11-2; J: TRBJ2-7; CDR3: CASSLVGGNYEQYF; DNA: TGTGCCAGCAGCTTAGTTGGGGGGAACTACGAGCAGTACTTC
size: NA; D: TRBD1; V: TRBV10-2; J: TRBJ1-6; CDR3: CASRTTGGEGGNSPLHF; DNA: TGCGCCAGCAGGACGACAGGGGGCGAGGGGGGGAATTCACCCCTCCACTTT
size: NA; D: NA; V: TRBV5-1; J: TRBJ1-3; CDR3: CASSSAGNSGNTIYF; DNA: TGCGCCAGCAGCTCCGCGGGGAACTCTGGAAACACCATATATTTT
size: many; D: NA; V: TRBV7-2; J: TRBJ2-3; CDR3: CASSLQGSRSPTDTQYF; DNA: TGTGCCAGCAGCCTTCAAGGGAGCAGGAGCCCAACAGATACGCAGTATTTT
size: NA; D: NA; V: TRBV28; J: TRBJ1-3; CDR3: CASSPFSDRSSGNTIYF; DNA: TGTGCCAGCAGCCCCTTTTCTGACAGGAGCTCTGGAAACACCATATATTTT
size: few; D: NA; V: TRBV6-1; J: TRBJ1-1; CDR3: CASQRWGDEAFF; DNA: TGTGCCAGCCAGCGCTGGGGCGATGAAGCTTTCTTT